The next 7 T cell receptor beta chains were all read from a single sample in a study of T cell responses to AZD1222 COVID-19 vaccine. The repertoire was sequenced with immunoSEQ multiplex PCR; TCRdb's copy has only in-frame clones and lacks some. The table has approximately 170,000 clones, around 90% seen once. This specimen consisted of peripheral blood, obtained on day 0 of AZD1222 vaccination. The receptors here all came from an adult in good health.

Here the CDR3 DNA reads TGTGCCAGCAGCTCTTACAGGGGACTTTCTAATGAAAAACTGTTTTTT. The encoded protein is CASSSYRGLSNEKLFF. The chain has TRBV7-2 and TRBJ1-4; 7 bases are a match to TRBD1. CDR3 length equals 16 residues. With 4 bases clipped from V and 3 bases from J, the junction kept 8 bases outside the gene matches. CDR1 and CDR2 (germline): SGHTA, FQGNSA. The whole variable domain, filled in from reference TRBV7-2 and TRBJ1-4, reads GAGVSQSPSNKVTEKGKDVELRCDPISGHTALYWYRQSLGQGLEFLIYFQGNSAPDKSGLPSDRFSAERTGGSVSTLTIQRTQQEDSAVYLCASSSYRGLSNEKLFFGSGTQLSVL.

This chain's CDR3 is CASSLNGYEQYF. The DNA for the CDR3 is TGTGCCAGCAGCTTAAACGGATACGAGCAGTACTTC. The chain couples TRBV7-3 to TRBJ2-7, with no clear D. Germline V lookup: CDR1 SGHTA, CDR2 FQGTGA. Deletions cut 1 base from V and 4 bases from J, with 5 bases between. This CDR3 is 12 amino acids long.

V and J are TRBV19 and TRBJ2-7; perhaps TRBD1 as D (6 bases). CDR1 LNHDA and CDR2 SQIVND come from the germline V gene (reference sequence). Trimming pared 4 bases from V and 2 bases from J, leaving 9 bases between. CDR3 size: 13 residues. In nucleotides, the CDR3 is TGTGCCAGTAGTACTGGGACACCCTACGAGCAGTACTTC. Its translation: CASSTGTPYEQYF.

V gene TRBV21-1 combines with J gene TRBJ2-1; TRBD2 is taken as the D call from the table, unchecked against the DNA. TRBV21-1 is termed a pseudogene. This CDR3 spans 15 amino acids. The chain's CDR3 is CASTISGIFPNEQFF. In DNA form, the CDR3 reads TGTGCCAGCACAATTAGCGGGATTTTCCCTAATGAGCAGTTCTTC.

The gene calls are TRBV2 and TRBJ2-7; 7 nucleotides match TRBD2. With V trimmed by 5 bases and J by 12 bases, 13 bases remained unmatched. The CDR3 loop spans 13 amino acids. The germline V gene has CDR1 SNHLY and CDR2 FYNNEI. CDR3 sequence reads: CASSLLGTTGGYF. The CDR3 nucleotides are TGTGCCAGCAGTCTCCTCGGGACTACCGGAGGGTACTTC.

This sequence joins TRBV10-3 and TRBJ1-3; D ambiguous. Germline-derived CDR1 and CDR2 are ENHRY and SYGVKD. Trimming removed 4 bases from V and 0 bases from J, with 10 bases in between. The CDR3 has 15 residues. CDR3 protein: CAISASGLSGNTIYF. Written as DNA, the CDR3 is TGTGCCATCAGTGCATCAGGCCTCTCTGGAAACACCATATATTTT.

The CDR3 protein is CASSPGLAGGGETQYF. Written as DNA, the CDR3 is TGTGCCAGCTCACCTGGACTAGCGGGAGGGGGAGAGACCCAGTACTTC. The chain employs TRBV18 and TRBJ2-5; 15 nucleotides agree with TRBD2. In germline, CDR1 is KGHSH, CDR2 LQKENI. The CDR3 loop spans 16 amino acids. V was pared by 3 bases and J by 4 bases, with 3 bases of the junction left unmatched.